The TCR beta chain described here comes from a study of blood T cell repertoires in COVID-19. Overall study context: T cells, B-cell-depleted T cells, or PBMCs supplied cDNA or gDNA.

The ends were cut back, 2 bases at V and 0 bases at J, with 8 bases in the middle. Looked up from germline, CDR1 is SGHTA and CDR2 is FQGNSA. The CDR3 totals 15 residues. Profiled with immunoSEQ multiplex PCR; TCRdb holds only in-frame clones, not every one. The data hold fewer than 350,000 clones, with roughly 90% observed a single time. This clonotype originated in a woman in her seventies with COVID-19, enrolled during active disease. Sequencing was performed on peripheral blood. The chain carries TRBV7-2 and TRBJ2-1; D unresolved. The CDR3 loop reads CASSLMGRSYNEQFF. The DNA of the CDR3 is TGTGCCAGCAGCTTAATGGGCCGCTCCTACAATGAGCAGTTCTTC.